The present TCR beta chain was sequenced within a study of shared clonotypes between healthy human individuals. Overall study findings and caveats: Shared across a few donors were about 4.8% of the naive CD4 clonotypes. The study found lower generation probabilities in non-shared clonotypes than in those shared by all four donors.

It was at deep level that the assay was run. Assay used: immunoSEQ multiplex PCR; TCRdb lists only in-frame clones, some missing. This sample carries hundreds of thousands of clones, roughly 96% of them seen once, and the ten largest clones take about 0.12%. Per germline, CDR1 SGHNT and CDR2 YYREEE (reference sequence). This CDR3 is 13 amino acids long. V was pared by 5 bases and J by 4 bases, with 12 bases between. Positive CCR7 selection of CD45RO-negative cells yielded the naive CD8 cells, and terminally differentiated effector memory CD45RA+ cells were excluded. All donors were Caucasian adults living in Nashville, Tennessee. In regard to this clone: Its antigen is undetermined.

Material: naive CD8+ T cells sorted from blood. This TCR came from a woman in her twenties or thirties in good health. The chain is built from TRBV5-4 and TRBJ1-2; D possibly corresponds to TRBD1 (6 bases). CDR3 sequence reads: CASSAGAGYGYTF. Here the CDR3 DNA reads TGTGCCAGCAGTGCGGGGGCCGGCTATGGCTACACCTTC.